This record concerns one T cell receptor (beta chain) sequence. What it binds is unknown. This sample stems from a study of cytotoxic CD8 clonotypes in ibrutinib-treated CLL. Roughly 1.8 micrograms of genomic DNA (from cryopreserved PBMCs) were used for TCR beta libraries. Study-wide findings and caveats: The study found baseline clonality above age-matched healthy donors, tracking circulating CD8+ T-cell counts. Progressing patients had sampling times that differed from those of sustained-remission patients.

The ends were cut back, 0 bases at V and 4 bases at J, with 16 bases in the middle. Germline values: CDR1 SGHRS, CDR2 YFSETQ. The CDR3 loop spans 16 amino acids. Using immunoSEQ multiplex PCR, the repertoire was profiled, and TCRdb retains in-frame clones only, with some absent. The table has approximately 130,000 clones, roughly 84% seen once. V is TRBV5-1 and J is TRBJ1-1, with D possibly matching TRBD1 (6 bases). The sample was PBMCs, taken after 24 months of ibrutinib treatment. The clonotype was recovered from a human donor with chronic lymphocytic leukemia. This CDR3 reads CASSLVSQGRGTEAFF. In DNA, the CDR3 is TGCGCCAGCAGCTTGGTGTCTCAGGGGAGGGGCACTGAAGCTTTCTTT.